These 30 T cell receptor beta chains share one sample of origin, sequenced in a study of cytotoxic CD8 clonotypes in ibrutinib-treated CLL. Data came from immunoSEQ multiplex PCR; TCRdb stores just in-frame clones and leaves some out. The sample has tens of thousands of clones, just over 90% seen once; the top ten hold just over 3%. The starting material was PBMCs, obtained after 12 months of ibrutinib treatment. All receptors come from a human donor with chronic lymphocytic leukemia.

The table lists this clone with a count of one. The rearrangement joins TRBV6-6 to TRBJ1-2; D gene ambiguous. V was clipped by 7 bases and J by 3 bases, with 15 bases between them. The CDR3 runs to 14 residues. Germline assignment: CDR1 MNHNY and CDR2 SVGAGI (reference sequence). CDR3 sequence reads: CASIGETFDYGYTF. CDR3 nucleotides: TGTGCCAGCATTGGGGAGACCTTTGACTATGGCTACACCTTC.

The chain employs TRBV6-1 and TRBJ1-1; D unresolved. The CDR3 extends over 13 amino acids. From germline, CDR1 is MNHNS and CDR2 SASEGT. The V and J ends lost 7 bases and 4 bases respectively, with 13 bases between them. CDR3 bases: TGTGCCAGCACCCCCACCGGAGGCACTGAAGCTTTCTTT. Its protein product is CASTPTGGTEAFF.

V gene TRBV29-1 combines with J gene TRBJ1-1; 8 nucleotides agree with TRBD1. With V trimmed by 7 bases and J by 1 base, 2 bases remained unmatched. Germline-derived CDR1 and CDR2 are SQVTM and ANQGSEA. This CDR3 spans 12 amino acids. CDR3 bases: TGCAGCGCAGGGGGCGCGAACACTGAAGCTTTCTTT. Translation gives CSAGGANTEAFF.

This chain links TRBV6-1 with TRBJ1-1; 8 bases match TRBD1. The CDR3 extends over 14 amino acids. The V gene's germline CDR1 is MNHNS and CDR2 SASEGT. Trimming removed 5 bases from V and 10 bases from J; junction bases left unmatched: 12. CDR3 sequence: CASSTLSQGAPAFF. CDR3 DNA sequence: TGTGCCAGCAGTACACTCTCCCAGGGGGCGCCAGCTTTCTTT.

V is TRBV29-1 and J is TRBJ1-4, with 7 bases identical to TRBD1. CDR1 is SQVTM and CDR2 is ANQGSEA in the germline V gene. J was trimmed by 1 base and V by 5 bases; bases with no gene match: 7. The CDR3 spans 15 residues. In DNA form, the CDR3 reads TGCAGCGTTCTCCAATCAGGGGGAACTAATGAAAAACTGTTTTTT. It yields the protein CSVLQSGGTNEKLFF.

This clone has a handful of counts. The rearrangement joins TRBV6-6 to TRBJ2-7; 9 bases fit TRBD1. CDR1 and CDR2 (germline): MNHNY, SVGAGI (reference sequence). This CDR3 comprises 14 residues. Trimming removed 6 bases from V and 3 bases from J; junction bases left unmatched: 6. The CDR3 protein is CASRQQGARYEQYF. DNA of the CDR3: TGTGCCAGCAGGCAACAGGGGGCGCGCTACGAGCAGTACTTC.

This chain joins TRBV6-1 and TRBJ1-2, with a possible D match to TRBD1 (6 bases). The CDR3 is 15 amino acids. V lost 5 bases to trimming and J lost 4 bases, with 17 bases between them. The germline V gene encodes CDR1 MNHNS and CDR2 SASEGT. DNA of the CDR3: TGTGCCAGCAGTAACCTTGTGGGGGGCGCCTATGGCTACACCTTC. Its protein is CASSNLVGGAYGYTF.

To note about this clone: At one end, the junction sequence differs from germline, possibly due to a read error. The J gene is TRBJ2-1, the V gene TRBV15; 7 bases match TRBD2. Germline V gives CDR1 LNHNV, CDR2 YYDKDF (reference sequence). This CDR3 is built from 13 residues. CDR3 in amino acids: CATGSGTGHEQFF. The CDR3 region has the DNA TGTGCCACCGGCAGCGGGACGGGGCATGAGCAGTTCTTC. The whole variable domain, filled in from reference TRBV15 and TRBJ2-1, reads DAMVIQNPRYQVTQFGKPVTLSCSQTLNHNVMYWYQQKSSQAPKLLFHYYDKDFNNEADTPDNFQSRRPNTSFCFLDIRSPGLGDTAMYLCATGSGTGHEQFFGPGTRLTVL.

On this clone: A junction end diverges from the germline sequence, so it may reflect a read error. Other DNA sequences from this sample encode an identical CDR3 as well. The chain recombines TRBV6-1 with TRBJ1-2; D is perhaps TRBD1 (6 bases). There are 16 residues in the CDR3. Germline-derived CDR1 and CDR2 are MNHNS and SASEGT. CDR3 coding DNA: TGTGCCAGCAGTGAAGCGGGGGCGGGTATAAACTATGGCTACACTTTC. Protein: CASSEAGAGINYGYTF.

The chain joins TRBV4-1 to TRBJ2-7; the match to TRBD1 covers 7 bases. The CDR3 covers 14 residues. Germline V gene lookup returns CDR1 MGHRA and CDR2 YSYEKL. V lost 3 bases and J lost 2; bases outside the gene matches: 4. As DNA, the CDR3 is TGCGCCAGCAGCCAGACAGGGCAGGCCTACGAGCAGTACTTC. Protein: CASSQTGQAYEQYF.

This clone appeared once. The chain employs TRBV6-5 and TRBJ1-1; no clear D. Trimming took off 6 bases at V and 8 bases at J, with 4 bases between the two ends. Germline V CDR1 and CDR2: MNHEY, SVGAGI. The CDR3 has 9 residues. The CDR3 spells CASSSEAFF. Written as DNA, the CDR3 is TGTGCCAGCAGCTCCGAAGCTTTCTTT.

V usage is TRBV10-3 and J usage is TRBJ2-1; 9 bases are shared with TRBD2. Unmatched junction bases numbered 3, after V lost 4 bases and J lost 2 bases. Germline CDR1 and CDR2: ENHRY and SYGVKD. The CDR3 sequence is 15 residues long. CDR3: CAISGGGRAYNEQFF. CDR3 sequence (DNA): TGTGCCATCAGTGGTGGCGGGAGGGCCTACAATGAGCAGTTCTTC.

V and J are TRBV6-1 and TRBJ2-1; TRBD2 matches 7 bases. The CDR3 covers 13 residues. Germline values: CDR1 MNHNS, CDR2 SASEGT. The trim removed 7 bases at V and 7 bases at J, leaving 7 bases unmatched. CDR3 DNA sequence: TGTGCCAGCACCGGAGCGGGACTTAATGAGCAGTTCTTC. Amino acid sequence: CASTGAGLNEQFF.

The chain is built from TRBV5-1 and TRBJ1-4; D call uncertain. V lost 0 bases, J lost 6 bases, and 9 bases lay in between. The CDR3 length is 14 residues. Germline CDR1 reads SGHRS; CDR2 reads YFSETQ. For the CDR3, the DNA is TGCGCCAGCAGCTTGGATCCCCGAGATGAAAAACTGTTTTTT. Encoded protein: CASSLDPRDEKLFF.

The chain recombines TRBV7-9 with TRBJ1-4; D possibly corresponds to TRBD1 (5 bases). The CDR3 has 16 amino acids. Deletions cut 5 bases from V and 2 bases from J, with 15 bases between. The V gene's germline CDR1 is SEHNR and CDR2 FQNEAQ (reference sequence). The CDR3 DNA follows: TGTGCCAGCAGCCAACGGGGGGGTTCTACTAATGAAAAACTGTTTTTT. Translated, it gives CASSQRGGSTNEKLFF.

V and J are TRBV5-1 and TRBJ1-4, with TRBD1 matching 9 bases. The CDR3 sequence is 13 residues long. Per the germline V gene, CDR1 is SGHRS and CDR2 is YFSETQ. Trimming cost V 4 bases and J 8 bases; bases outside gene matches: 3. The CDR3 loop is CASSPGQGEKLFF. The CDR3 DNA is TGCGCCAGCAGCCCTGGACAGGGGGAAAAACTGTTTTTT.

The chain's CDR3 is CASSPLGQGITNEKLFF. CDR3 DNA sequence: TGTGCCAGCAGCCCCTTGGGACAGGGGATCACTAATGAAAAACTGTTTTTT. The chain combines TRBV9 with TRBJ1-4; 10 nucleotides align to TRBD1. CDR3 size: 17 residues. V trimming: 4 bases; J trimming: 2 bases; junction bases outside the gene matches: 8. The V gene's germline CDR1 is SGDLS and CDR2 YYNGEE. The variable domain in full, completed from reference TRBV9 and TRBJ1-4, reads DSGVTQTPKHLITATGQRVTLRCSPRSGDLSVYWYQQSLDQGLQFLIQYYNGEERAKGNILERFSAQQFPDLHSELNLSSLELGDSALYFCASSPLGQGITNEKLFFGSGTQLSVL.

V is TRBV11-3 and J is TRBJ2-7; TRBD1 matches at 7 bases. The V gene end was trimmed by 5 bases and the J gene end by 3 bases; junction bases not matched to a gene: 4. CDR1 SGHNT and CDR2 YENEEA come from the germline V gene. There are 13 residues in the CDR3. Here the CDR3 DNA reads TGTGCCAGCAGCCCATGGACAGGCTACGAGCAGTACTTC. It yields the protein CASSPWTGYEQYF.

This clone was observed a handful of times. The chain carries TRBV11-3 and TRBJ2-7; 8 bases are shared with TRBD2. V lost 1 base and J lost 3; bases outside the gene matches: 5. The CDR3 loop spans 15 amino acids. Germline V gene lookup returns CDR1 SGHNT and CDR2 YENEEA. The CDR3 DNA follows: TGTGCCAGCAGCTTAGGCCAGAGCGGGGGCTACGAGCAGTACTTC. Translating it yields CASSLGQSGGYEQYF.

The chain carries TRBV28 and TRBJ2-4; D might be TRBD2 (5 bases). Germline CDR1 MDHEN, CDR2 SYDVKM. This CDR3 contains 14 residues. Trimming left V 2 bases short and J 6 bases short, with 11 bases between. The CDR3 coding sequence is TGTGCCAGCAGTTTAGTGGGTCGGGGAAACATTCAGTACTTC. Amino acid sequence: CASSLVGRGNIQYF.

Only a few counts were recorded for this clone. The chain couples TRBV6-6 to TRBJ2-1, with TRBD2 matching over 8 bases. The germline CDR1 and CDR2 sequences are MNHNY and SVGAGI (reference sequence). The V and J ends lost 11 bases and 6 bases, in that order; junction bases with no gene match: 6. This CDR3 spans 12 amino acids. The CDR3 sequence is CAAGAGGNEQFF. DNA for the CDR3: TGTGCCGCCGGGGCGGGGGGCAATGAGCAGTTCTTC.

V usage is TRBV19 and J usage is TRBJ1-1; no definite D call. The ends were cut back, 2 bases at V and 5 bases at J, with 12 bases in the middle. CDR3 length: 14 residues. CDR1 is LNHDA and CDR2 is SQIVND in the germline V gene (reference sequence). The CDR3 coding sequence is TGTGCCAGTAGTATAAGAAGTAGGGTGACTGAAGCTTTCTTT. It is translated as CASSIRSRVTEAFF.

This clone was seen only once. The genes are TRBV9 and TRBJ1-1, with a weak D call TRBD1 (6 bases). This CDR3 contains 12 residues. Trimming pared 0 bases from V and 8 bases from J, leaving 8 bases between. Per germline, CDR1 SGDLS and CDR2 YYNGEE. The CDR3 loop reads CASSVVRGEAFF. CDR3 sequence (DNA): TGTGCCAGCAGCGTAGTCAGGGGAGAAGCTTTCTTT.

V usage is TRBV4-1 and J usage is TRBJ2-3; 14 bases are shared with TRBD2. The germline gives CDR1 MGHRA, CDR2 YSYEKL. This CDR3 comprises 18 residues. The ends lost 4 bases at V and 0 bases at J; junction bases unmatched: 6. This CDR3 reads CASSPRTSGRPSTDTQYF. In nucleotides, the CDR3 is TGCGCCAGCAGCCCCCGGACTAGCGGGAGGCCTAGCACAGATACGCAGTATTTT.

This sequence joins TRBV7-9 and TRBJ2-7, with 9 bases identical to TRBD1. The CDR3 loop spans 16 amino acids. Looked up from germline, CDR1 is SEHNR and CDR2 is FQNEAQ (reference sequence). V shed 4 bases and J 0 bases; nucleotides not matched to a gene: 7. Here the CDR3 DNA reads TGTGCCAGCAGCTCGACGGACAGGGGAGGCTCCTACGAGCAGTACTTC. It translates to CASSSTDRGGSYEQYF.

J is TRBJ1-3 and V is TRBV11-2; possible D gene TRBD1, 6 bases. CDR3 length: 16 residues. V lost 2 bases and J lost 0, with 11 bases in between. Germline V gene sequence: CDR1 SGHAT, CDR2 FQNNGV. CDR3 nucleotide sequence: TGTGCCAGCAGCTTACAGGGGTCCCCCTCTGGAAACACCATATATTTT. Its protein is CASSLQGSPSGNTIYF. The variable domain in full, completed from reference TRBV11-2 and TRBJ1-3, reads EAGVAQSPRYKIIEKRQSVAFWCNPISGHATLYWYQQILGQGPKLLIQFQNNGVVDDSQLPKDRFSAERLKGVDSTLKIQPAKLEDSAVYLCASSLQGSPSGNTIYFGEGSWLTVV.

This clone was detected only once. The chain recombines TRBV7-3 with TRBJ2-3; D is undetermined. The CDR3 consists of 13 residues. Trimming cost V 0 bases and J 5 bases, with 6 bases left between them. The germline gives CDR1 SGHTA, CDR2 FQGTGA. DNA of the CDR3: TGTGCCAGCAGCTTAACCCCGTTAGATACGCAGTATTTT. It yields the protein CASSLTPLDTQYF.

The genes are TRBV7-9 and TRBJ1-1; tentative D call: TRBD1 (5 bases). Per the germline V gene, CDR1 is SEHNR and CDR2 is FQNEAQ (reference sequence). The germline V and J ends were trimmed by 3 bases and 3 bases, with 5 bases remaining between them. The CDR3 is 12 amino acids. CDR3 DNA sequence: TGTGCCAGCAGCTTCAGGGACACTGAAGCTTTCTTT. Translated: CASSFRDTEAFF.

CDR3 sequence (DNA): TGCAGTACCGACAGGGGAAACACCATATATTTT. It translates to CSTDRGNTIYF. The gene calls are TRBV20-1 and TRBJ1-3; TRBD1 might be the D (6 bases). Germline-derived CDR1 and CDR2 are DFQATT and SNEGSKA (reference sequence). V lost 8 bases, J lost 4 bases, and 9 bases lay in between. The CDR3 has 11 amino acids.

V and J are TRBV5-4 and TRBJ2-5; tentatively, D is TRBD2 (6 bases). The CDR3 contains 13 residues. V was cut by 4 bases and J by 5 bases, with 12 bases left in between. CDR1 and CDR2 from the germline V gene are SGHNT and YYREEE (reference sequence). CDR3 DNA sequence: TGTGCCAGCAGCGACCATGGGGGGGAGACCCAGTACTTC. Its translation: CASSDHGGETQYF.